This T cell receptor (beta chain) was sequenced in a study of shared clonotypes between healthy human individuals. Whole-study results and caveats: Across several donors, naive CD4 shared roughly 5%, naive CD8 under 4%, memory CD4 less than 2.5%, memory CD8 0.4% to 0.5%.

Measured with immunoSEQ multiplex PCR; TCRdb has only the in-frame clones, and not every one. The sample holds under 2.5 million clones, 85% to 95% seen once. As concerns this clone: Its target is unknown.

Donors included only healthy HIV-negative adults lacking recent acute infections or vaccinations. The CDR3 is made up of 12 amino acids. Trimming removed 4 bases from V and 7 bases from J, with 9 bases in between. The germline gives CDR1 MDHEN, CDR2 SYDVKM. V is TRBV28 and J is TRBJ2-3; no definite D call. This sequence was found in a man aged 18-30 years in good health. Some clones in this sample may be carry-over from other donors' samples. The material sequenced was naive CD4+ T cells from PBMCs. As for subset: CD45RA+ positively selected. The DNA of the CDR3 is TGTGCCAGCAGTTCAAACTCCAATACGCAGTATTTT. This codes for CASSSNSNTQYF.